A selection of T cell receptor beta chains follows, all from one sample in a study of T cells in Graves' hyperthyroidism and ophthalmopathy. MiXCR, applied by TCRdb to the multiplex PCR reads, yields one record per CDR3 protein. The sample contains fewer than 250,000 distinct CDR3 sequences, roughly 15% of which appear only once. Sequenced material: blood. The receptors were sampled from a man aged 45-60 years with Graves' hyperthyroidism. Each CDR3 is given without its conserved first and last residue.

J,length,V,CDR3
TRBJ2-1,11,TRBV5-1,ASSLFHYNEQF
TRBJ1-6,11,TRBV4-1,ASSQDYDSPLH
TRBJ2-7,12,TRBV7-6,ASSPRQASYEQY
TRBJ2-1,11,TRBV7-3,ASSSQAGGEQF
TRBJ2-5,13,TRBV6-2/TRBV6-3,ASRNTLRDQETQY
TRBJ2-3,15,TRBV27,ASSPSLREVSTDTQY
TRBJ2-7,12,TRBV28,ASNSLRDSYEQY
TRBJ1-2,10,TRBV7-9,ASSARDNGYT
TRBJ1-5,13,TRBV28,ASISPGGRRQPQH
TRBJ2-5,13,TRBV5-1,ASRNPSGSGETQY
TRBJ2-5,11,TRBV5-1,ASSYLSQETQY
TRBJ1-6,14,TRBV7-2,ASSPDPTGRRAPLH
TRBJ2-2,12,TRBV19,ASGTSRNTGELF
TRBJ2-7,13,TRBV18,ASSPGTSGTYEQY
TRBJ1-4,11,TRBV18,ASSPPGGEKLF
TRBJ2-5,12,TRBV5-1,ASGRVSDLETQY
TRBJ2-5,12,TRBV5-1,ASSLDLREETQY
TRBJ2-7,13,TRBV10-3,AISSGTKGIYEQY
TRBJ2-5,11,TRBV11-2,ASTPGQQETQY
TRBJ1-1,11,TRBV5-1,ASSEGANTEAF
TRBJ2-5,13,TRBV29-1,SVGLGGVSQETQY
TRBJ2-3,14,TRBV9,ASSVAGVPSTDTQY
TRBJ2-5,13,TRBV28,ASIPVGLAQETQY
TRBJ2-1,12,TRBV20-1,SAIAGPQRNEQF
TRBJ2-5,11,TRBV11-2,ASSLGTGGTQY
TRBJ2-1,13,TRBV24-1,ATSDGGIDRHEQF
TRBJ2-1,13,TRBV5-6,ASSVLAGGWNEQF
TRBJ2-1,12,TRBV7-2,ASSQGGDSNEQF
TRBJ2-1,12,TRBV28,ASSPRQAYNEQF
TRBJ2-7,10,TRBV20-1,SANGWAYEQY
TRBJ2-2,11,TRBV5-5,ASSARSTGELF
TRBJ1-4,15,TRBV3-1,ASSQGQGVTTNEKLF
TRBJ2-1,14,TRBV11-1,ASSISGGGVYNEQF
TRBJ1-2,15,TRBV28,ASSLGTGRIGSYGYT
TRBJ2-7,14,TRBV11-2,ASSFLRGRSSYEQY
TRBJ1-6,13,TRBV4-3,ASSQVWGAPPPLH
TRBJ2-2,12,TRBV10-1,ASSARRLSGELF
TRBJ2-2,14,TRBV12-5,ASGLVLGGATGELF
TRBJ2-7,12,TRBV7-9,ASSRFSGIYEQY
TRBJ2-7,13,TRBV5-1,ASSLNPNEAYEQY
TRBJ2-5,12,TRBV10-1,ASSRGTAKETQY
TRBJ1-2,12,TRBV28,ASSWGQGAYGYT
TRBJ1-2,13,TRBV6-1,ASSPDRGPFYGYT
TRBJ2-7,13,TRBV20-1,SALVGGRASYEQY
TRBJ1-2,12,TRBV2,ASHLLYRGDGYT
TRBJ2-7,12,TRBV20-1,SASQRSGTDEQY
TRBJ1-3,14,TRBV5-6,ASSLRGLGAGNTIY
TRBJ2-5,10,TRBV6-2/TRBV6-3,ASSKLGETQY
TRBJ2-7,10,TRBV2,ASRGDAYEQY
TRBJ2-7,13,TRBV28,ASTHGGLSSYEQY
TRBJ2-1,10,TRBV20-1,SARRAPNEQF
TRBJ2-5,11,TRBV7-9,ASSLVAGRTQY
TRBJ2-3,12,TRBV5-1,ASGTSGSTDTQY
TRBJ2-7,10,TRBV29-1,SATLAGGEQY
TRBJ2-4,14,TRBV27,ASSFRPPFAKNIQY
TRBJ2-7,12,TRBV24-1,ATSDSGQTYEQY
TRBJ1-3,14,TRBV3-1,ASSQVWGPGGNAIY
TRBJ2-2,16,TRBV6-5,ASSYSSLAGGGTGELF